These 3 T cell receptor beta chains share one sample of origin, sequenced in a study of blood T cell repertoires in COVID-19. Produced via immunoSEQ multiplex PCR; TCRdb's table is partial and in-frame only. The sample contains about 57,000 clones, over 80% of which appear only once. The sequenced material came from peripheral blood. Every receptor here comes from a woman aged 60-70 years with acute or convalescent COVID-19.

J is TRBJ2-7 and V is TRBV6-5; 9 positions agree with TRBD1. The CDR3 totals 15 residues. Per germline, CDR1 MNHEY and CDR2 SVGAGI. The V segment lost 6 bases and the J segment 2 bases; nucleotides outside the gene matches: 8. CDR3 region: CASSSGQGAPYEQYF. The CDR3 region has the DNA TGTGCCAGCAGCTCGGGACAGGGTGCACCCTACGAGCAGTACTTC.

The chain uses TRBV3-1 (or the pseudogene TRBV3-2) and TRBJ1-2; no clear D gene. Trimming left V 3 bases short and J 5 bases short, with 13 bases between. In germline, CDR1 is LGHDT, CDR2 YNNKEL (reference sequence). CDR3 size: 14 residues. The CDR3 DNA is TGTGCCAGCAGCCAGAGCGCGGGATCATATGGCTACACCTTC. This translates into CASSQSAGSYGYTF.

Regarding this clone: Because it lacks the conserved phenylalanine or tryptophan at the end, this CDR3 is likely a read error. For the CDR3, the DNA is TGTGCCAGCAGTTTTGGGAGCGGGTACGAGCAGTACCTC. It encodes CASSFGSGYEQYL. The J gene is TRBJ2-7, the V gene TRBV27; perhaps TRBD2 as D (6 bases). CDR1 and CDR2 from the germline V gene are MNHEY and SMNVEV (reference sequence). Trimming removed 3 bases at V and 4 bases at J, with 10 bases between. The CDR3 totals 13 residues.